These 22 T cell receptor beta chains were sequenced from one sample in a study of T cells in Graves' hyperthyroidism and ophthalmopathy. It was RNA transcripts that yielded the amplified TCR beta CDR3 regions. With the HTBI primer set, the TCR CDR3 went through a first round of RT-PCR. One entry per CDR3 protein results from TCRdb running MiXCR on the multiplex PCR reads. The data hold about 520,000 distinct CDR3 sequences, with around a quarter observed a single time. The specimen sequenced was blood. These receptors were taken from a woman in her 30s with Graves' ophthalmopathy.

The chain combines TRBV10-3 with TRBJ1-2, with D perhaps matching TRBD1 (6 bases). V dropped 6 bases and J dropped 6 bases, with 11 bases sitting between them. The CDR3 sequence is 12 residues long. The V gene's germline CDR1 is ENHRY and CDR2 SYGVKD. The CDR3 sequence: CAIRGQLDGYTF. The DNA for the CDR3 is TGTGCCATCAGGGGACAATTGGATGGCTACACCTTC.

This clonotype was seen at least ten times. This chain uses TRBV11-2 with TRBJ1-2; the D is unclear. CDR1 and CDR2 from the germline V gene are SGHAT and FQNNGV. Deletions cut 3 bases from V and 8 bases from J, with 19 bases between. The CDR3 covers 15 residues. The CDR3 loop is CASSFMGRASGGYTF. CDR3 nucleotides: TGTGCCAGCAGCTTCATGGGCAGAGCCTCCGGCGGCTACACCTTC.

This clonotype was picked up many times. The chain has TRBV11-2 and TRBJ1-2; D unclear. This CDR3 spans 16 amino acids. Germline CDR1 is SGHAT and CDR2 is FQNNGV. Trimming shortened V by 4 bases and J by 1 base, and 16 bases separated the two germline ends. CDR3 nucleotides: TGTGCCAGCAGCTCTTACCGACGGGAGGTTAACTATGGCTACACCTTC. The encoded protein is CASSSYRREVNYGYTF. Supplemented by reference TRBV11-2 and TRBJ1-2, the full variable domain reads EAGVAQSPRYKIIEKRQSVAFWCNPISGHATLYWYQQILGQGPKLLIQFQNNGVVDDSQLPKDRFSAERLKGVDSTLKIQPAKLEDSAVYLCASSSYRREVNYGYTFGSGTRLTVV.

The V call is TRBV6-1, the J call TRBJ2-7; 9 bases match TRBD1. The CDR3 totals 13 residues. Germline CDR1 is MNHNS and CDR2 is SASEGT. V lost 4 bases to trimming and J lost 7 bases; unmatched junction nucleotides: 5. The CDR3 sequence is CASSVNRGREQYF. The CDR3 nucleotides are TGTGCCAGCAGTGTCAACAGGGGGCGGGAGCAGTACTTC.

The table lists this clonotype with many counts. The genes are TRBV6-2 or TRBV6-3 and TRBJ2-2; 8 positions agree with TRBD2. V gave up 6 bases and J gave up 4 bases; unmatched junction bases: 4. The CDR3 loop spans 14 amino acids. Germline values: CDR1 MNHEY, CDR2 SVGEGT. The DNA of the CDR3 is TGTGCCAGCAGACTACTAGCGGTCACCGGGGAGCTGTTTTTT. Amino acids: CASRLLAVTGELFF.

A remark on this clonotype: This CDR3 is missing its conserved last phenylalanine or tryptophan, likely due to a read error. This chain uses TRBV2 with TRBJ2-2, with 7 positions matching TRBD2. Germline values: CDR1 SNHLY, CDR2 FYNNEI. After removal of 1 base from V and 8 bases from J, the junction contained 7 bases not matched to a gene. The CDR3 contains 15 residues. This chain's CDR3 is CASSEGFREGGELFS. Here the CDR3 DNA reads TGTGCCAGCAGTGAAGGTTTCAGGGAGGGTGGGGAGCTGTTTTCT.

This clonotype has a count of ten or more. The chain links TRBV20-1 to TRBJ1-1; the D is unclear. CDR1 DFQATT and CDR2 SNEGSKA come from the germline V gene (reference sequence). Deletions cut 3 bases from V and 4 bases from J, with 15 bases between. This CDR3 has 14 amino acids. The DNA for the CDR3 is TGCAGTGCTAGGAGTCCGGGGAAGGTCACTGAAGCTTTCTTT. Translating gives CSARSPGKVTEAFF.

This clonotype was picked up many times. The rearrangement joins TRBV12-3 or TRBV12-4 to TRBJ2-7; 7 nucleotides line up with TRBD1. V dropped 3 bases and J dropped 0; count of bases not matched to a gene: 5. The length of the CDR3 is 15 residues. The CDR3 DNA follows: TGTGCCAGCAGTTTTACAGGGGTGAACTCCTACGAGCAGTACTTC. As protein: CASSFTGVNSYEQYF.

This sequence joins TRBV12-3 or TRBV12-4 and TRBJ2-2; D call uncertain. The CDR3 runs 13 residues. Trimming took off 2 bases at V and 6 bases at J, with 7 bases between the two ends. CDR3 residues: CASSLWQAGELFF. CDR3 coding DNA: TGTGCCAGCAGTTTATGGCAGGCCGGGGAGCTGTTTTTT.

V usage is TRBV6-1 and J usage is TRBJ2-1, with TRBD1 matching 7 bases. The V segment lost 2 bases and the J segment 2 bases; nucleotides outside the gene matches: 9. CDR1 MNHNS and CDR2 SASEGT come from the germline V gene. The CDR3 totals 17 residues. The DNA of the CDR3 is TGTGCCAGCAGTGAAAGGGGGCAGACCTCCGCCTACAATGAGCAGTTCTTC. Protein sequence: CASSERGQTSAYNEQFF.

This clonotype was detected a few times. The rearrangement uses TRBV5-4 and TRBJ2-7; 9 bases are a match to TRBD1. The germline gives CDR1 SGHNT, CDR2 YYREEE (reference sequence). The J segment lost 3 bases and the V segment lost 4 bases, leaving 8 bases of the junction unmatched. The CDR3 contains 15 residues. CDR3 protein: CASSGTGQGHYEQYF. The CDR3 DNA is TGTGCCAGCAGCGGTACGGGACAGGGACACTACGAGCAGTACTTC. Looking up the rest from reference TRBV5-4 and TRBJ2-7 gives the full variable domain: ETGVTQSPTHLIKTRGQQVTLRCSSQSGHNTVSWYQQALGQGPQFIFQYYREEENGRGNFPPRFSGLQFPNYSSELNVNALELDDSALYLCASSGTGQGHYEQYFGPGTRLTVT.

Many counts were recorded for this clonotype. The chain recombines TRBV9 with TRBJ2-5; 7 nucleotides line up with TRBD1. V lost 0 bases, J lost 5 bases, and 4 bases stayed unmatched. Germline V gives CDR1 SGDLS, CDR2 YYNGEE. The CDR3 extends over 14 amino acids. In DNA form, the CDR3 reads TGTGCCAGCAGCGTAGAAGGGGGCAGGGAGACCCAGTACTTC. This codes for CASSVEGGRETQYF.

This clonotype was seen more than once but under ten times. V usage is TRBV4-2 and J usage is TRBJ1-2; the D is unclear. The CDR3 is 18 residues long. V was clipped by 0 bases and J by 4 bases, with 21 bases between them. From germline, CDR1 is LGHNA and CDR2 YNFKEQ. The CDR3 DNA sequence: TGTGCCAGCAGCCAAGATGCGGTCGGCGGCCGCTATATCTATGGCTACACCTTC. This sequence encodes CASSQDAVGGRYIYGYTF.

This clonotype was counted only a few times. A much larger clone differs by one base, so this may be a read error. V is TRBV6-1 and J is TRBJ2-2, with D tentatively TRBD1 or TRBD2 (6 bases each). Germline loops: CDR1 MNHNS, CDR2 SASEGT. The CDR3 is made up of 13 amino acids. CDR3 nucleotides: TGTGCCAGCGGGAGGACAGTCACCGGGGAGCTGTTGTTT. Protein: CASGRTVTGELLF.

This clonotype has just a few counts. The V and J genes are TRBV5-1 and TRBJ2-5; D is perhaps TRBD1 or TRBD2 (5 bases each). The CDR3 is 14 amino acids. CDR1 SGHRS and CDR2 YFSETQ come from the germline V gene. V lost 2 bases, J lost 5 bases, and 13 bases lay in between. The DNA of the CDR3 is TGCGCCAGCAGCTTCCTGACAGCGGCGGAGACCCAGTACTTC. Its protein is CASSFLTAAETQYF.

Ten or more counts support this clonotype. The chain carries TRBV5-4 and TRBJ2-4; the D gene is possibly TRBD1 (6 bases). The V gene lost 4 bases and the J gene lost 0 bases, with 14 bases spanning the gap. Germline-derived CDR1 and CDR2 are SGHNT and YYREEE (reference sequence). The CDR3 is 16 amino acids. The CDR3 spells CASSPGQTLAKNIQYF. The DNA for the CDR3 is TGTGCCAGCAGCCCAGGACAGACCCTAGCCAAAAACATTCAGTACTTC. Variable domain in full (rest from reference TRBV5-4 and TRBJ2-4): ETGVTQSPTHLIKTRGQQVTLRCSSQSGHNTVSWYQQALGQGPQFIFQYYREEENGRGNFPPRFSGLQFPNYSSELNVNALELDDSALYLCASSPGQTLAKNIQYFGAGTRLSVL.

This chain uses TRBV19 with TRBJ1-2; no firm D call. Germline loops: CDR1 LNHDA, CDR2 SQIVND (reference sequence). Trimming cost V 5 bases and J 0 bases, with 13 bases left between them. This CDR3 has 15 amino acids. CDR3 protein: CASSPLTEANYGYTF. CDR3 bases: TGTGCCAGTAGTCCCCTAACAGAAGCTAACTATGGCTACACCTTC.

This clonotype was counted ten times or more. This chain uses TRBV9 with TRBJ2-5; TRBD2 aligns across 9 bases. Trimming cost V 3 bases and J 5 bases; bases outside gene matches: 5. The germline V gene has CDR1 SGDLS and CDR2 YYNGEE. This CDR3 comprises 14 residues. CDR3 sequence reads: CASSASGAAETQYF. For the CDR3, the DNA is TGTGCCAGCAGCGCTAGCGGGGCGGCGGAGACCCAGTACTTC.

This clonotype was observed many times. The CDR3 reads CSVLQGAYEQYF. Here the CDR3 DNA reads TGCAGCGTGTTGCAGGGGGCTTACGAGCAGTACTTC. The chain combines TRBV20-1 with TRBJ2-7, with TRBD1 matching 8 bases. Looked up from germline, CDR1 is DFQATT and CDR2 is SNEGSKA (reference sequence). The CDR3 extends over 12 amino acids.

A few counts support this clonotype. This chain connects TRBV12-3 or TRBV12-4 to TRBJ1-1; TRBD1 matches at 8 bases. Trimming at V came to 5 bases and at J to 3 bases, leaving 11 bases not matched to a gene. CDR3 size: 16 residues. CDR3 sequence (DNA): TGTGCCAGCAGTAAACCGATACAGGGGGTTTACACTGAAGCTTTCTTT. Translating gives CASSKPIQGVYTEAFF.

The genes are TRBV6-5 and TRBJ2-5; a possible D gene is TRBD1 (5 bases). Germline loops: CDR1 MNHEY, CDR2 SVGAGI. V lost 2 bases, J lost 5 bases, and 9 bases lay in between. This CDR3 contains 13 residues. Written as DNA, the CDR3 is TGTGCCAGCAGTTACGGGAAGGGGGAGACCCAGTACTTC. It codes for CASSYGKGETQYF.

This clonotype was seen ten or more times. The rearrangement joins TRBV10-2 to TRBJ2-7; D remains unclear. V was clipped by 6 bases and J by 0 bases, with 12 bases between them. This CDR3 has 14 residues. Germline values: CDR1 WSHSY, CDR2 SAAADI. The CDR3: CASSDLNDSYEQYF. As DNA, the CDR3 is TGCGCCAGCAGCGACCTTAACGACTCCTACGAGCAGTACTTC.